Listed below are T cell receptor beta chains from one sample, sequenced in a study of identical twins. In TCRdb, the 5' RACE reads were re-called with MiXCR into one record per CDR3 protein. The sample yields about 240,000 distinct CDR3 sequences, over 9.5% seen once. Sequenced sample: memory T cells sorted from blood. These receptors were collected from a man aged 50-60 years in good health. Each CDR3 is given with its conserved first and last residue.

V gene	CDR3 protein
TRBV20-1	CSARSDSNQPQHF
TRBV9	CASSVQGGTEAFF
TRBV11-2	CAGSLDDREGAEAFF
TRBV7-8	CASVGAGGTDTQYF
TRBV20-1	CSGGPHNYGYTF
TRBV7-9	CASSIFGTRSYEQYF
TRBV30	CAWSVWQRRAGNTIYF
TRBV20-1	CSARDQTDTYEQYF
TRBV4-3	CASSQARLGENIQYF
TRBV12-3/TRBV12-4	CASSLSVDTQYF
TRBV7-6	CASSLAWGTSGSTDTQYF
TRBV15	CATSSEQGIVINF
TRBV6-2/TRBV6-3	CASSYSPVGAGRLYNEQFF
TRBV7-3	CASSLGYLTSGSTDTQYF
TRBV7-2	CASSLYGGISYNEQFF
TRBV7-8	CASAKAGQLSNQPQHF
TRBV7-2	CASSLSTGLTDTQYF
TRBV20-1	CSASLDFSQPQHF
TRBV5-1	CASSLGGRGGPWNEQFF
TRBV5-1	CASSWQGHQETQYF
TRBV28	CASSRDTRAGNTIYF
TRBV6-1	CASRRLGTTTEAFF
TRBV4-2	CASSQDPANYGYTF